This T cell receptor (beta chain) was captured in a study of blood T cell repertoires in COVID-19 (dated by TCRdb to 2020 to 2021). Regarding the research as a whole: Collaborator samples came from the United States, Italy and Spain and covered acute and convalescent phases of COVID-19. The prospective study material was composed of cDNA or gDNA derived from T cells, B-cell-depleted T cells, or PBMCs. Subjects who had been exposed to COVID-19, were actively infected with it, or had recovered from it provided the deeply sampled blood TCRbeta repertoires that made up the dataset. A freely available public database, intended as a resource for researchers studying the immune response to SARS-CoV-2, is where the repertoires were released. The samples were drawn from two sources: the first 160 participants of the ongoing ImmuneRACE study, and 1,254 subjects contributed by 6 global collaborators. A de-identified subject ID, COVID-19 status, age in years and sex were almost always included in the sample metadata. HLA class I and class II types, where available, came from metadata supplied by the sample provider rather than from assay-based typing. Beyond this particular receptor, the publication reports: The quantity of clinical and demographic metadata differed by source and by participant and was supplied without curation.

As concerns this clone: The antigen it recognizes is unknown. No clone much larger than this one lies a single base away; base qualities are absent.

Collaborating institutions collected whole blood in K2EDTA tubes following their own protocols. Collaborator samples were shipped for TCRbeta analysis as frozen whole blood, isolated PBMCs, or DNA extracted from either sample type. TCRbeta CDR3 regions were amplified from genomic DNA using the immunoSEQ Assay, a bias-controlled multiplex PCR. Per the original workflow: The number of nucleated cells in each sample was estimated by amplification of reference gene primers within the assay. Sequence reads were collapsed and filtered to measure the absolute abundance of every unique TCRbeta CDR3 rearrangement. For each sample, productive Simpson clonality was calculated by taking the square root of Simpson's diversity index across productive rearrangements. Held by TCRdb, this immuneACCESS table contains in-frame sequences only and omits some clones. Under half of the omission traces to an unresolved V gene where checked; the cause of the rest is unknown. That table furnishes V, J and clone size, whereas the DNA furnished D and trimming. The sample has around 230,000 clones on record, around 83% of them singletons. The ten largest clones take up around 12% of the sample.

Between the V and J ends, shortened by 7 bases and 3 bases respectively, the junction contains 10 bases. From a lookup of the germline V gene (reference sequence), CDR1 and CDR2 are MNHNY and SVGAGI. Including cysteine and phenylalanine, the CDR3 has 13 amino acids. Only the CDR3 DNA stays, 39 bases, in frame from base 1. Sequencing was performed on peripheral blood. This sequence uses TRBV6-6 and TRBJ1-3; the D gene identity is not certain. This clonotype was sampled from an older woman with active or convalescent COVID-19. The CDR3 loop reads CASTHGGGNTIYF. In nucleotide form, the sequence is TGTGCCAGCACCCACGGAGGTGGAAACACCATATATTTT.